The clone carrying this T cell receptor beta chain was seen at least ten times. Used for diagnoses were clinical symptoms, serum thyroxine and TRAb, thyroid ultrasound and orbital computed tomography. The V and J ends lost 0 bases and 4 bases respectively, with 13 bases between them. Germline V lookup: CDR1 SGDLS, CDR2 YYNGEE. The CDR3 has 15 amino acids. TCR beta CDR3 region amplification was performed from RNA transcripts. The HTBI set primed first-round TCR CDR3 RT-PCR. TCRdb processed the multiplex PCR reads anew with MiXCR; each CDR3 protein has one entry. This table holds about 770,000 distinct CDR3 sequences, approximately 19% found once. The data derive from a study of T cells in Graves' hyperthyroidism and ophthalmopathy. Study in general: Once the initial diagnosis was made, peripheral blood was obtained before any treatment.

V is TRBV9 and J is TRBJ2-5, with a weak D call TRBD1 (5 bases). Sequencing was carried out using blood. The TCR originated in a woman aged 45-60 years with Graves' hyperthyroidism that later progressed to Graves' ophthalmopathy. The CDR3 bases are TGTGCCAGCAGCGTAGGACAGCCCGCTGGAGAGACCCAGTACTTC. Translation gives CASSVGQPAGETQYF. The entire variable domain, with the rest obtained from reference TRBV9 and TRBJ2-5, is as follows: DSGVTQTPKHLITATGQRVTLRCSPRSGDLSVYWYQQSLDQGLQFLIQYYNGEERAKGNILERFSAQQFPDLHSELNLSSLELGDSALYFCASSVGQPAGETQYFGPGTRLLVL.